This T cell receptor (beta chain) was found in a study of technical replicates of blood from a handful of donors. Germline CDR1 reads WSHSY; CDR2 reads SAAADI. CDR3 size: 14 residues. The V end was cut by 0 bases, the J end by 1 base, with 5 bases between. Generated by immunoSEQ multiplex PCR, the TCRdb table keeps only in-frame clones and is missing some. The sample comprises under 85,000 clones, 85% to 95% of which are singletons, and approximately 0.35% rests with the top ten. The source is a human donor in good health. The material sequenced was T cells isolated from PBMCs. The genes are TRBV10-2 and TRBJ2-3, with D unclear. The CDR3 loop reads CASSESRGTDTQYF. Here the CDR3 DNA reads TGCGCCAGCAGTGAGTCTCGGGGCACAGATACGCAGTATTTT.